The 8 T cell receptor beta chains below all came from one sample that was sequenced in a study of memory CD4+ T cells and cytomegalovirus serostatus. Single viable CD3+CD4+CD8-CD45RO+ cells were sorted as the memory CD4+ T cells. TCRdb's copy holds only in-frame clones and misses some; the assay was immunoSEQ multiplex PCR. This table has about 64,000 clones, approximately 77% appearing once. The sequenced sample consisted of memory CD4+ T cells from blood. The receptors originated from an adult in good health and CMV-seronegative.

This rearrangement joins TRBV5-4 to TRBJ2-5, with a weak D call TRBD2 (6 bases). With 3 bases removed from V and 0 bases from J, the gap between germline ends came to 6 bases. The CDR3 contains 13 residues. CDR1 is SGHNT and CDR2 is YYREEE in the germline V gene (reference sequence). The CDR3 spells CASSWGDQETQYF. The CDR3 nucleotides read TGTGCCAGCAGCTGGGGGGACCAAGAGACCCAGTACTTC.

The chain recombines TRBV5-6 with TRBJ2-5, with D perhaps TRBD1 (5 bases). Germline values: CDR1 SGHDT, CDR2 YYEEEE. The CDR3 covers 17 residues. V lost 0 bases and J 0 bases, leaving 15 bases between the germline ends. The CDR3 loop reads CASSLGWTGQNQETQYF. The CDR3 nucleotides read TGTGCCAGCAGCTTGGGCTGGACCGGACAAAACCAAGAGACCCAGTACTTC.

The rearrangement links TRBV5-5 to TRBJ1-5; 7 nucleotides align to TRBD1. The germline V gene encodes CDR1 SGHKS and CDR2 YYEKEE (reference sequence). Trimming removed 0 bases from V and 1 base from J; junction bases left unmatched: 4. The CDR3 covers 16 residues. CDR3 nucleotide sequence: TGTGCCAGCAGCTTGGGATGGACAGGCAGCAATCAGCCCCAGCATTTT. Translation: CASSLGWTGSNQPQHF.

The chain combines TRBV5-1 with TRBJ2-6; 8 bases are a match to TRBD1. Germline V gene sequence: CDR1 SGHRS, CDR2 YFSETQ. The CDR3 runs 19 residues. The V and J ends lost 0 bases and 0 bases, in that order; junction bases with no gene match: 8. The CDR3 region has the DNA TGCGCCAGCAGCTTGGCAGGACAGGGTTACCTCTCTGGGGCCAACGTCCTGACTTTC. This codes for CASSLAGQGYLSGANVLTF.

The chain uses TRBV4-3 and TRBJ1-3; D gene ambiguous. Germline V CDR1 and CDR2: LGHNA, YSLEER. The CDR3 totals 15 residues. The germline V and J ends were trimmed by 2 bases and 2 bases, with 10 bases remaining between them. The DNA of the CDR3 is TGCGCCAGCAGCCAAATCCCCGGGCCTGGAAACACCATATATTTT. Protein: CASSQIPGPGNTIYF.

There are a few counts of this clone. The chain uses TRBV6-5 and TRBJ2-7, with 9 bases aligning to TRBD1. Germline CDR1 MNHEY, CDR2 SVGAGI. The CDR3 has 14 amino acids. With V trimmed by 4 bases and J by 4 bases, 5 bases remained unmatched. In DNA, the CDR3 is TGTGCCAGCAGTTCCCGGACAGGGGAATACGAGCAGTACTTC. Its translation is CASSSRTGEYEQYF.

The rearrangement links TRBV11-3 to TRBJ2-7; either TRBD1 or TRBD2 may supply D (5 bases each). The CDR3 length is 12 residues. Per germline, CDR1 SGHNT and CDR2 YENEEA. The V end lost 6 bases, the J end lost 7 bases, and 13 bases lay between the germline ends. CDR3: CASSRDGREQYF. For the CDR3, the DNA is TGTGCCAGCAGTCGGGACGGCAGAGAGCAGTACTTC.

The V gene is TRBV6-6, the J gene TRBJ2-5; D is tentatively TRBD1 or TRBD2 (5 bases each). Per germline, CDR1 MNHNY and CDR2 SVGAGI (reference sequence). The CDR3 is 16 amino acids. With 0 bases removed from V and 4 bases from J, the gap between germline ends came to 15 bases. CDR3 sequence (DNA): TGTGCCAGCAGTTACTCGGCTAGCCAAGGGGCAGAGACCCAGTACTTC. This codes for CASSYSASQGAETQYF.